The 29 T cell receptor beta chains below all came from one sample that was sequenced in a study of T cell changes during pregnancy in multiple sclerosis. Profiling relied on immunoSEQ multiplex PCR, and the TCRdb table lists in-frame clones only, not all of them. The sample consists of approximately 15,000 clones, approximately 81% of them appearing once. The starting material was CD8+ T cells from peripheral blood mononuclear cells, obtained in the third trimester of pregnancy. The receptors originated from a female donor in good health, enrolled as a control in a pregnancy study.

This clone was picked up a small number of times. The chain has TRBV30 and TRBJ1-1; D is undetermined. There are 11 residues in the CDR3. V shed 4 bases and J shed 1 base, with 4 bases lying between them. CDR1 is GTSNPN and CDR2 is SVGIG in the germline V gene (reference sequence). CDR3 coding DNA: TGTGCCTGGATAGAGAACACTGAAGCTTTCTTT. Translation: CAWIENTEAFF.

The chain joins TRBV7-8 to TRBJ1-1, with D perhaps TRBD1 (5 bases). This CDR3 region has 12 residues. Trimming cost V 5 bases and J 11 bases, with 15 bases left between them. From germline, CDR1 is SGHVS and CDR2 FQNEAQ. The CDR3 spells CASSNGGASAFF. DNA for the CDR3: TGTGCCAGCAGCAACGGTGGGGCATCGGCTTTCTTT.

The V gene is TRBV4-1, the J gene TRBJ1-1; TRBD1 aligns across 7 bases. J lost 1 base, V lost 0 bases, and 8 bases had no gene match. CDR3 length equals 17 residues. The germline V gene encodes CDR1 MGHRA and CDR2 YSYEKL. DNA for the CDR3: TGCGCCAGCAGCCAAGATCAGGCAGGGGGGAGGAACACTGAAGCTTTCTTT. As protein: CASSQDQAGGRNTEAFF.

This clone qualifies as large. The chain links TRBV7-2 to TRBJ2-1, with no clear D. Trimming shortened V by 3 bases and J by 0 bases, and 3 bases separated the two germline ends. CDR1 SGHTA and CDR2 FQGNSA come from the germline V gene. CDR3 length: 13 residues. The CDR3 protein is CASSLSSYNEQFF. The DNA of the CDR3 is TGTGCCAGCAGCTTGAGCTCCTACAATGAGCAGTTCTTC.

The chain employs TRBV29-1 and TRBJ2-1; TRBD2 aligns across 10 bases. In germline, CDR1 is SQVTM, CDR2 ANQGSEA. The V and J ends lost 5 bases and 8 bases, in that order; junction bases with no gene match: 15. The CDR3 sequence is 16 residues long. As DNA, the CDR3 is TGCAGCGTTCTACCGGCTAGCGGGGGACGAACGGATGAGCAGTTCTTC. Its translation: CSVLPASGGRTDEQFF.

The V and J genes are TRBV5-1 and TRBJ2-1, with D uncertain. Per germline, CDR1 SGHRS and CDR2 YFSETQ. This CDR3 is built from 15 residues. The V end was cut by 0 bases, the J end by 8 bases, with 15 bases between. CDR3 sequence (DNA): TGCGCCAGCAGCTTGGAGCGTCCCCCTTGGGATGAGCAGTTCTTC. Protein product: CASSLERPPWDEQFF.

This clone was seen a single time. The chain is built from TRBV7-2 and TRBJ1-4, with D uncertain. Germline CDR1 SGHTA, CDR2 FQGNSA. Trimming took 5 bases from V and 0 from J, leaving 13 bases between them. CDR3 length equals 16 residues. The CDR3 DNA sequence: TGTGCCAGCAGCGATACAGCTATTGCAACTAATGAAAAACTGTTTTTT. Its translation: CASSDTAIATNEKLFF.

This chain connects TRBV7-2 to TRBJ2-1, with D perhaps matching TRBD2 (7 bases). Germline CDR1 reads SGHTA; CDR2 reads FQGNSA. Trimming took 5 bases from V and 1 from J, leaving 15 bases between them. The CDR3 has 16 residues. CDR3 amino acids: CASSQGGGLSYNEQFF. The CDR3 nucleotides are TGTGCCAGCAGCCAGGGAGGGGGGTTGTCCTACAATGAGCAGTTCTTC.

The V call is TRBV4-3, the J call TRBJ1-4, with D maybe TRBD1 (6 bases). V was clipped by 1 base and J by 0 bases, with 6 bases between them. Looked up from germline, CDR1 is LGHNA and CDR2 is YSLEER. The CDR3 is 15 residues long. The CDR3 spells CASSQGTATNEKLFF. The DNA of the CDR3 is TGCGCCAGCAGCCAAGGGACAGCAACTAATGAAAAACTGTTTTTT.

The V and J genes are TRBV6-5 and TRBJ2-5; TRBD2 agrees at 7 bases. The CDR3 consists of 14 residues. Germline loops: CDR1 MNHEY, CDR2 SVGAGI. J was trimmed by 1 base and V by 5 bases; bases with no gene match: 4. The CDR3 loop is CASSDGTIQETQYF. The CDR3 DNA is TGTGCCAGCAGTGACGGGACTATCCAAGAGACCCAGTACTTC.

This chain connects TRBV13 to TRBJ2-1; 8 nucleotides line up with TRBD1. The germline gives CDR1 PRHDT, CDR2 FYEKMQ (reference sequence). The CDR3 totals 15 residues. V trimming: 5 bases; J trimming: 3 bases; junction bases outside the gene matches: 6. In DNA, the CDR3 is TGTGCCAGCAGCGTAAGACAGGGGCGCTACAATGAGCAGTTCTTC. Encoded protein: CASSVRQGRYNEQFF. Supplemented by reference TRBV13 and TRBJ2-1, the full variable domain reads AAGVIQSPRHLIKEKRETATLKCYPIPRHDTVYWYQQGPGQDPQFLISFYEKMQSDKGSIPDRFSAQQFSDYHSELNMSSLELGDSALYFCASSVRQGRYNEQFFGPGTRLTVL.

This clone was observed once. One end of the junction does not line up with germline, which may come from a read error. Within the sample, other DNA sequences also encode this same CDR3. This chain links TRBV5-6 with TRBJ1-1; 8 positions agree with TRBD1. The germline V gene has CDR1 SGHDT and CDR2 YYEEEE. There are 12 residues in the CDR3. The CDR3 nucleotides read TGTGCCAGTAGCTTCACAGGGGGTGAAGCTTTCTTT. Its translation: CASSFTGGEAFF.

The J gene is TRBJ2-1, the V gene TRBV6-5, with TRBD2 matching 8 bases. Looked up from germline, CDR1 is MNHEY and CDR2 is SVGAGI. J lost 8 bases, V lost 8 bases, and 11 bases had no gene match. The length of the CDR3 is 14 residues. This CDR3 reads CASEGAGGPDEQFF. The CDR3 DNA reads as TGTGCCAGCGAAGGGGCGGGGGGTCCGGATGAGCAGTTCTTC.

This chain uses TRBV19 with TRBJ2-3, with TRBD2 matching 9 bases. The CDR3 runs 13 residues. The V gene's germline CDR1 is LNHDA and CDR2 SQIVND (reference sequence). The ends lost 7 bases at V and 6 bases at J; junction bases unmatched: 5. The CDR3 coding sequence is TGTGCCAGTAACAGCGGGGGGCTGGATACGCAGTATTTT. Encoded protein: CASNSGGLDTQYF. Drawing the rest from reference TRBV19 and TRBJ2-3, the complete variable domain is DGGITQSPKYLFRKEGQNVTLSCEQNLNHDAMYWYRQDPGQGLRLIYYSQIVNDFQKGDIAEGYSVSREKKESFPLTVTSAQKNPTAFYLCASNSGGLDTQYFGPGTRLTVL.

V gene TRBV13 combines with J gene TRBJ1-3, with a tentative D call TRBD1 (6 bases). This CDR3 region has 15 residues. Trimming took off 0 bases at V and 0 bases at J, with 6 bases between the two ends. CDR1 and CDR2 from the germline V gene are PRHDT and FYEKMQ (reference sequence). The chain's CDR3 is CASSLGGASGNTIYF. Here the CDR3 DNA reads TGTGCCAGCAGCTTAGGGGGGGCCTCTGGAAACACCATATATTTT. Variable domain in full (rest from reference TRBV13 and TRBJ1-3): AAGVIQSPRHLIKEKRETATLKCYPIPRHDTVYWYQQGPGQDPQFLISFYEKMQSDKGSIPDRFSAQQFSDYHSELNMSSLELGDSALYFCASSLGGASGNTIYFGEGSWLTVV.

The chain is built from TRBV15 and TRBJ2-1; D is perhaps TRBD2 (7 bases). The germline V gene has CDR1 LNHNV and CDR2 YYDKDF (reference sequence). Trimming left V 4 bases short and J 2 bases short, with 15 bases between. The CDR3 length is 16 residues. CDR3 loop: CATSTLAEGAYNEQFF. CDR3 DNA sequence: TGTGCCACCAGCACCCTAGCGGAGGGGGCCTACAATGAGCAGTTCTTC.

The V and J genes are TRBV5-1 and TRBJ2-7; tentatively, D is TRBD2 (5 bases). The V end lost 6 bases, the J end lost 5 bases, and 15 bases lay between the germline ends. The CDR3 consists of 13 residues. Germline V gene lookup returns CDR1 SGHRS and CDR2 YFSETQ. The CDR3 reads CASTPSGIDEQYF. CDR3 nucleotide sequence: TGCGCCAGCACCCCTTCGGGGATCGACGAGCAGTACTTC.

The chain uses TRBV9 and TRBJ1-1, with D possibly being TRBD1 (6 bases). The CDR3 consists of 15 residues. Germline lookup yields CDR1 SGDLS and CDR2 YYNGEE. V gave up 4 bases and J gave up 4 bases, with 17 bases separating them. In DNA form, the CDR3 reads TGTGCCAGCAGCTCCTCACAGGGACGTGGCACTGAAGCTTTCTTT. It yields the protein CASSSSQGRGTEAFF.

This chain links TRBV7-2 with TRBJ1-5, with a tentative D call TRBD1 (6 bases). Trimming removed 5 bases from V and 3 bases from J, with 14 bases in between. Per the germline V gene, CDR1 is SGHTA and CDR2 is FQGNSA. The CDR3 contains 15 residues. CDR3 nucleotides: TGTGCCAGCAGCCCCTCCAGGGGTTCCAATCAGCCCCAGCATTTT. Protein sequence: CASSPSRGSNQPQHF.

This chain connects TRBV27 to TRBJ1-2; D is ambiguous. V was shortened by 0 bases and J by 4 bases, with 6 bases between the two germline ends. CDR3 length: 13 residues. Germline CDR1 and CDR2: MNHEY and SMNVEV (reference sequence). This chain's CDR3 is CASSLSYSYGYTF. DNA for the CDR3: TGTGCCAGCAGTTTATCGTACAGCTATGGCTACACCTTC.

The rearrangement links TRBV7-9 to TRBJ2-5; TRBD2 matches at 10 bases. Trimming removed 4 bases from V and 0 bases from J; junction bases left unmatched: 8. Germline CDR1 and CDR2: SEHNR and FQNEAQ (reference sequence). The CDR3 contains 17 residues. Written as DNA, the CDR3 is TGTGCCAGCAGCTCCCCGCGGGGACTAGCGAACCAAGAGACCCAGTACTTC. This codes for CASSSPRGLANQETQYF.

The rearrangement joins TRBV19 to TRBJ1-5; TRBD1 might be the D (6 bases). Germline lookup yields CDR1 LNHDA and CDR2 SQIVND (reference sequence). CDR3 length: 16 residues. With 3 bases removed from V and 0 bases from J, the gap between germline ends came to 12 bases. CDR3 sequence reads: CASSIGTFNSNQPQHF. CDR3 coding DNA: TGTGCCAGTAGTATCGGGACATTTAATAGCAATCAGCCCCAGCATTTT.

CDR3 protein: CASSQDLGGRLSGGYTF. In DNA form, the CDR3 reads TGTGCCAGCAGCCAAGATCTTGGGGGCAGGCTTTCCGGTGGCTACACCTTC. The chain joins TRBV14 to TRBJ1-2, with D possibly TRBD1 on 6 matching bases. The CDR3 has 17 amino acids. V was clipped by 0 bases and J by 7 bases, with 21 bases between them. Germline V CDR1 and CDR2: SGHDN, FVKESK.

The V call is TRBV30, the J call TRBJ2-1, with D maybe TRBD2 (7 bases). The V gene lost 2 bases and the J gene lost 9 bases, with 11 bases spanning the gap. The CDR3 consists of 12 residues. Germline V lookup: CDR1 GTSNPN, CDR2 SVGIG (reference sequence). CDR3 in amino acids: CAWSWRGGEQFF. CDR3 bases: TGTGCCTGGAGTTGGAGGGGGGGTGAGCAGTTCTTC.

The rearrangement links TRBV2 to TRBJ2-1; no reliable D call. This CDR3 contains 12 residues. V was trimmed by 4 bases and J by 6 bases, leaving 7 bases between them. The germline gives CDR1 SNHLY, CDR2 FYNNEI. CDR3 loop: CASSANPNEQFF. Here the CDR3 DNA reads TGTGCCAGCAGTGCTAACCCCAATGAGCAGTTCTTC.

The chain has TRBV1 and TRBJ1-2. TRBV1 is a known pseudogene. The CDR3 is made up of 13 amino acids. CDR3 protein: CTSSQDLLEGYTF. CDR3 nucleotide sequence: TGCACCAGCAGCCAAGATCTTTTAGAGGGCTACACCTTC.

The gene calls are TRBV5-1 and TRBJ2-7, with a possible D match to TRBD2 (5 bases). The CDR3 runs 14 residues. In germline, CDR1 is SGHRS, CDR2 YFSETQ. V was cut by 1 base and J by 3 bases, with 11 bases left in between. CDR3 bases: TGCGCCAGCAGCTTGAAGCAGAGGGACTACGAGCAGTACTTC. Translation gives CASSLKQRDYEQYF.

CDR3 nucleotide sequence: TGTGCCAGCAGCCCCGCGGGGCGGGGCGGGGACGAGCAGTACTTC. Translated: CASSPAGRGGDEQYF. The rearrangement links TRBV9 to TRBJ2-7; tentative D call: TRBD2 (6 bases). Between the trimmed V and J ends, which lost 4 bases and 5 bases, there was a span of 19 bases. This CDR3 is 15 amino acids long. From germline, CDR1 is SGDLS and CDR2 YYNGEE. Together with reference TRBV9 and TRBJ2-7, the CDR3 gives the full variable domain: DSGVTQTPKHLITATGQRVTLRCSPRSGDLSVYWYQQSLDQGLQFLIQYYNGEERAKGNILERFSAQQFPDLHSELNLSSLELGDSALYFCASSPAGRGGDEQYFGPGTRLTVT.

V gene TRBV5-1 combines with J gene TRBJ2-3; TRBD1 is a possible D gene (5 bases). The germline CDR1 and CDR2 sequences are SGHRS and YFSETQ. This CDR3 comprises 12 residues. Trimming took 7 bases from V and 1 from J, leaving 7 bases between them. The CDR3 DNA reads TGCGCCAGCGGGGCTCGCACAGATACGCAGTATTTT. It translates to CASGARTDTQYF. Full variable domain (outside the CDR3, taken from reference TRBV5-1 and TRBJ2-3): KAGVTQTPRYLIKTRGQQVTLSCSPISGHRSVSWYQQTPGQGLQFLFEYFSETQRNKGNFPGRFSGRQFSNSRSEMNVSTLELGDSALYLCASGARTDTQYFGPGTRLTVL.